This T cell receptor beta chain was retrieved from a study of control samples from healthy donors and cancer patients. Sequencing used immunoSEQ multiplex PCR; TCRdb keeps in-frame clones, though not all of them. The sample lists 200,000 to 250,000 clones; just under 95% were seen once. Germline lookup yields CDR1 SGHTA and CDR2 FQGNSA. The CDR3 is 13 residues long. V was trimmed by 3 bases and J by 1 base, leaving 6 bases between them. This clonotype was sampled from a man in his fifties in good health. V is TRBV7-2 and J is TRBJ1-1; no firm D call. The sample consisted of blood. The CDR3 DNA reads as TGTGCCAGCAGCTTTACCGGGAACACTGAAGCTTTCTTT. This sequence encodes CASSFTGNTEAFF.